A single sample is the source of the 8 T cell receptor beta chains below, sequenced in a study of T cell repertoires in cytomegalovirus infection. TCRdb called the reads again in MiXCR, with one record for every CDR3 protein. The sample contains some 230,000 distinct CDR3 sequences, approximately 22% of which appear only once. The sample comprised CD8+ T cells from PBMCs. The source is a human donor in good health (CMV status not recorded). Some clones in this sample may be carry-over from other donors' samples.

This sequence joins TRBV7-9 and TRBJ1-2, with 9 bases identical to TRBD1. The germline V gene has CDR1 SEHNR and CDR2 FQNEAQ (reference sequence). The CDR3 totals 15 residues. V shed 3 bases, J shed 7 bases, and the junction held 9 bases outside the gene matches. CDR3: CASSLPGQGFFGYTF. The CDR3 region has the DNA TGTGCCAGCAGCTTGCCGGGACAGGGTTTTTTTGGCTACACCTTC.

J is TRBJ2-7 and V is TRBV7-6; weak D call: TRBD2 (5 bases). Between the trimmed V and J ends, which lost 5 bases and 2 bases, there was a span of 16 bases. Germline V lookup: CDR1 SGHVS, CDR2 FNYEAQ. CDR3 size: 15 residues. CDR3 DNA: TGTGCCAGCAGCGTTATGGGTCGGGGTCCCTACGAGCAGTACTTC. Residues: CASSVMGRGPYEQYF.

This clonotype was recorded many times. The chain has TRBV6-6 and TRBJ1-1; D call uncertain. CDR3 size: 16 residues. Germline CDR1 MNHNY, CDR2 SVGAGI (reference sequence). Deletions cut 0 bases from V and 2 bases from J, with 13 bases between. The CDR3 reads CASSYSNSVHNTEAFF. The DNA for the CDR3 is TGTGCCAGCAGTTACTCGAACTCGGTACACAACACTGAAGCTTTCTTT.

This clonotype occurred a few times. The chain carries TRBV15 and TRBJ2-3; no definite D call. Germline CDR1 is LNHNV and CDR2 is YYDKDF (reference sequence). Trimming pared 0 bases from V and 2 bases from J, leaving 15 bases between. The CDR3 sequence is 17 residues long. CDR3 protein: CATSRDYVTDLTDTQYF. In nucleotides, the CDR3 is TGTGCCACCAGCAGAGATTATGTAACAGACCTCACAGATACGCAGTATTTT.

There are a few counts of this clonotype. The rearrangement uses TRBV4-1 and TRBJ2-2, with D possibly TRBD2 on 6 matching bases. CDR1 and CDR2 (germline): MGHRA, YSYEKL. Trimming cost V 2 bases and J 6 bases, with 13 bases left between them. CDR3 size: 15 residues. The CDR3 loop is CASSQTGGIAGELFF. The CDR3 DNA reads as TGCGCCAGCAGCCAAACCGGCGGGATCGCCGGGGAGCTGTTTTTT.

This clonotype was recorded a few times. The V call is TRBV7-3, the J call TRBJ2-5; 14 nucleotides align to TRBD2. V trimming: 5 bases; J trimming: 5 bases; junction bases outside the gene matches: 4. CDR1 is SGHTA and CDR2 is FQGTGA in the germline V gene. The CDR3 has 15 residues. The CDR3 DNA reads TGTGCCAGCAGCCCCCGGACTAGCGGGGGGGAGACCCAGTACTTC. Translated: CASSPRTSGGETQYF.

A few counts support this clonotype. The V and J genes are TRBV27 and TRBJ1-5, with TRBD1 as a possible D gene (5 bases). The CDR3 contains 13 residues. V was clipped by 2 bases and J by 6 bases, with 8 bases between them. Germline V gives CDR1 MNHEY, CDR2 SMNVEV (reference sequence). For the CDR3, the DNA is TGTGCCAGCAGTTTAAAGGGGATTCAGCCCCAGCATTTT. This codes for CASSLKGIQPQHF.

CDR3 in DNA: TGTGCCAGCGCCCCAAGAGGAGACGAGCAGTACTTC. This sequence encodes CASAPRGDEQYF. This sequence joins TRBV27 and TRBJ2-7; no clear D gene. The CDR3 has 12 residues. Germline loops: CDR1 MNHEY, CDR2 SMNVEV (reference sequence). V was shortened by 8 bases and J by 5 bases, with 13 bases between the two germline ends.